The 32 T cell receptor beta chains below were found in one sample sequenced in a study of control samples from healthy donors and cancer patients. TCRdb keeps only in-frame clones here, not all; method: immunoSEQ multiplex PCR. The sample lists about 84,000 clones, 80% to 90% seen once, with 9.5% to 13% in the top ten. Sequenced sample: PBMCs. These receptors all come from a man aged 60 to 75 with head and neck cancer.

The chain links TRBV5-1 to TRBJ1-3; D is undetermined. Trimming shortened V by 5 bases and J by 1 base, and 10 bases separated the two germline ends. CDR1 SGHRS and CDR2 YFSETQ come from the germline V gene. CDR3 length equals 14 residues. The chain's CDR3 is CASRASVSGNTIYF. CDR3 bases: TGCGCCAGCAGAGCTTCAGTATCTGGAAACACCATATATTTT. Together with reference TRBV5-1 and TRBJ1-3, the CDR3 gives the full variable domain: KAGVTQTPRYLIKTRGQQVTLSCSPISGHRSVSWYQQTPGQGLQFLFEYFSETQRNKGNFPGRFSGRQFSNSRSEMNVSTLELGDSALYLCASRASVSGNTIYFGEGSWLTVV.

For the CDR3, the DNA is TGTGCCAGCAGTTACTCTCCAGGGGGCGCGTCAACCTTC. It codes for CASSYSPGGASTF. The J gene is TRBJ1-2, the V gene TRBV6-5; 8 bases agree with TRBD1. The germline CDR1 and CDR2 sequences are MNHEY and SVGAGI. This CDR3 spans 13 amino acids. Trimming removed 0 bases from V and 14 bases from J; junction bases left unmatched: 8.

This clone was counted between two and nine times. The CDR3 reads CASKSDSASNQPQHF. Here the CDR3 DNA reads TGTGCCAGTAAGTCGGACAGTGCGAGCAATCAGCCCCAGCATTTT. The rearrangement joins TRBV19 to TRBJ1-5; TRBD1 might be the D (6 bases). In germline, CDR1 is LNHDA, CDR2 SQIVND (reference sequence). The V and J ends lost 7 bases and 1 base respectively, with 14 bases between them. This CDR3 has 15 amino acids.

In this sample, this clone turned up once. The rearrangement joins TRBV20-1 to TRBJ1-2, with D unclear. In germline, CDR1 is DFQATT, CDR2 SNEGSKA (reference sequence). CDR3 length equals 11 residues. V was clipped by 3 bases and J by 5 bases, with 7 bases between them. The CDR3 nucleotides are TGCAGTGCTAGTTCCCAATATGGCTACACCTTC. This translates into CSASSQYGYTF.

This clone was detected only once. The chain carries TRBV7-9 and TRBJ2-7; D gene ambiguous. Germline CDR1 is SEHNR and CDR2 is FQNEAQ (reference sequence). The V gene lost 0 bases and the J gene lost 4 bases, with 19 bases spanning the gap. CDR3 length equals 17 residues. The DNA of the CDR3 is TGTGCCAGCAGCTTAGCGCCGAACTCCAAACCCTATTACGAGCAGTACTTC. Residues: CASSLAPNSKPYYEQYF. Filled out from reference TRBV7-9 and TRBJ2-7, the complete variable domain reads DTGVSQNPRHKITKRGQNVTFRCDPISEHNRLYWYRQTLGQGPEFLTYFQNEAQLEKSRLLSDRFSAERPKGSFSTLEIQRTEQGDSAMYLCASSLAPNSKPYYEQYFGPGTRLTVT.

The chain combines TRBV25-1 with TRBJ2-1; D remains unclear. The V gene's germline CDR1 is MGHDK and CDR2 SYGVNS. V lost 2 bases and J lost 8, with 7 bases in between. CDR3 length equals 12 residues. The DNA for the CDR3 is TGTGCCAGCAGTGAACCGGGCCATGAGCAGTTCTTC. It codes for CASSEPGHEQFF. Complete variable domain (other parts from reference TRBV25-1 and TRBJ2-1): EADIYQTPRYLVIGTGKKITLECSQTMGHDKMYWYQQDPGMELHLIHYSYGVNSTEKGDLSSESTVSRIRTEHFPLTLESARPSHTSQYLCASSEPGHEQFFGPGTRLTVL.

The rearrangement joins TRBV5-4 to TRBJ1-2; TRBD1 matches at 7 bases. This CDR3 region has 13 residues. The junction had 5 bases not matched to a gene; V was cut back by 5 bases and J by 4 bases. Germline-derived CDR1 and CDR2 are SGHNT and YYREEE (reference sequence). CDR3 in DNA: TGTGCCAGCAGACAGGGGAATGGCTATGGCTACACCTTC. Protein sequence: CASRQGNGYGYTF.

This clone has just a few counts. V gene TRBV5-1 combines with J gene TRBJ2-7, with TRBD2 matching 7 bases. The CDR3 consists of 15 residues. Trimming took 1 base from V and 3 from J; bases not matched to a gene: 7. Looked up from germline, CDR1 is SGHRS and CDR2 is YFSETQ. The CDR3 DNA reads TGCGCCAGCAGCTTGTCGACTAGCTGGGACTACGAGCAGTACTTC. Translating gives CASSLSTSWDYEQYF.

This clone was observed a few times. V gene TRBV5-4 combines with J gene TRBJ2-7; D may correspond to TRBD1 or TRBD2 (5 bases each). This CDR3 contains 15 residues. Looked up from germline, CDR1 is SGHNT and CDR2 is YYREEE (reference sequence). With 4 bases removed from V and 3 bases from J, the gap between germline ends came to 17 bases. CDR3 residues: CASSLGRGSGYEQYF. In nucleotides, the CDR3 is TGTGCCAGCAGCCTGGGGCGAGGGTCTGGCTACGAGCAGTACTTC.

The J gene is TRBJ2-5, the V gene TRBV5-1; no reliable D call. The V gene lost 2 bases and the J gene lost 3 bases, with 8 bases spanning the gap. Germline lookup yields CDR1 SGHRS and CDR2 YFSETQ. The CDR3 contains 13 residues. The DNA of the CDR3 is TGCGCCAGCAGCTTCACCAGCGAAGAGACCCAGTACTTC. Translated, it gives CASSFTSEETQYF.

The CDR3 reads CASSPPTPYSTQYF. CDR3 DNA sequence: TGTGCCAGCTCACCTCCGACTCCCTACTCGACGCAGTACTTC. The chain carries TRBV18 and TRBJ2-4; D not resolved. From germline, CDR1 is KGHSH and CDR2 LQKENI. The CDR3 has 14 residues. Trimming took 3 bases from V and 13 from J, leaving 19 bases between them.

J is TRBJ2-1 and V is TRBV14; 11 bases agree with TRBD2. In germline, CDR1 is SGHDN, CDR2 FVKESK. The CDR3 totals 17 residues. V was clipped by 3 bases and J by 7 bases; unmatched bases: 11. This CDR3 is CASSHLIAGGPWNEQFF. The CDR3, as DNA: TGTGCCAGCAGCCACCTTATAGCGGGAGGGCCTTGGAATGAGCAGTTCTTC. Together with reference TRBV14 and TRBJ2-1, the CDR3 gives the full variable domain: EAGVTQFPSHSVIEKGQTVTLRCDPISGHDNLYWYRRVMGKEIKFLLHFVKESKQDESGMPNNRFLAERTGGTYSTLKVQPAELEDSGVYFCASSHLIAGGPWNEQFFGPGTRLTVL.

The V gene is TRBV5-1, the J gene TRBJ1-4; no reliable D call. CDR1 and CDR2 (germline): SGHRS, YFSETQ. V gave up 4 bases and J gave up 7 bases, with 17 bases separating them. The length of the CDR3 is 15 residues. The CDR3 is CASSTRGGLSEKLFF. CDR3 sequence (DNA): TGCGCCAGCAGCACCCGGGGAGGGCTAAGTGAAAAACTGTTTTTT. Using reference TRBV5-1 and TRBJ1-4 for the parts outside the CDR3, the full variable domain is KAGVTQTPRYLIKTRGQQVTLSCSPISGHRSVSWYQQTPGQGLQFLFEYFSETQRNKGNFPGRFSGRQFSNSRSEMNVSTLELGDSALYLCASSTRGGLSEKLFFGSGTQLSVL.

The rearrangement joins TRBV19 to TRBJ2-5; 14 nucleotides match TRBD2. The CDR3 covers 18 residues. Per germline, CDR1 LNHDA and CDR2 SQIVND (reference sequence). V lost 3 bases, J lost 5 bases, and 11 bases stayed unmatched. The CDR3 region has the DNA TGTGCCAGTAGTATCGGACTAGCGGGAGGCATATTTCGGGAGACCCAGTACTTC. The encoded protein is CASSIGLAGGIFRETQYF.

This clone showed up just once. CDR3 nucleotide sequence: TGTGCCAGCAGTCCCCTGGGCAGGGGGGAGCAGTTCTTC. It encodes CASSPLGRGEQFF. This sequence joins TRBV27 and TRBJ2-1, with TRBD1 matching 7 bases. This CDR3 contains 13 residues. V was pared by 5 bases and J by 10 bases, with 8 bases of the junction left unmatched. Germline lookup yields CDR1 MNHEY and CDR2 SMNVEV (reference sequence).

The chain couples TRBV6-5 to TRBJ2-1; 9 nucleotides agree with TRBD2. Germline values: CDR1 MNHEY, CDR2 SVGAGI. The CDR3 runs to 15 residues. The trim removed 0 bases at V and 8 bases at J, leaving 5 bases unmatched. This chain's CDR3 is CASSYSGSGSDEQFF. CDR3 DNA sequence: TGTGCCAGCAGTTACTCAGGTAGCGGGAGCGATGAGCAGTTCTTC.

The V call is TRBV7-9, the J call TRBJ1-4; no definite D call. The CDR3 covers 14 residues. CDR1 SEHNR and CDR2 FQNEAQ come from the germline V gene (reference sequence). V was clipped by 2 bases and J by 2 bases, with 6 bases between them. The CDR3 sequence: CASSLMGTNEKLFF. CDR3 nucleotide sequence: TGTGCCAGCAGCTTAATGGGGACTAATGAAAAACTGTTTTTT.

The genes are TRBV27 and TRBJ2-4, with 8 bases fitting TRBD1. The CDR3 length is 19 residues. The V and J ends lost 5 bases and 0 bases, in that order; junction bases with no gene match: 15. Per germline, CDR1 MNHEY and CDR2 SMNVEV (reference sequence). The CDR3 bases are TGTGCCAGCAGTGTCGGGACAGGACGGCTTATGGTAGCCAAAAACATTCAGTACTTC. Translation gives CASSVGTGRLMVAKNIQYF.

The CDR3 here is CASNQGSGISNQPQHF. The CDR3 DNA sequence: TGTGCCAGCAACCAGGGGTCGGGGATTAGCAATCAGCCCCAGCATTTT. The chain combines TRBV7-9 with TRBJ1-5; possibly TRBD1 for D (6 bases). This CDR3 is built from 16 residues. The germline CDR1 and CDR2 sequences are SEHNR and FQNEAQ (reference sequence). Trimming removed 7 bases at V and 0 bases at J, with 16 bases between.

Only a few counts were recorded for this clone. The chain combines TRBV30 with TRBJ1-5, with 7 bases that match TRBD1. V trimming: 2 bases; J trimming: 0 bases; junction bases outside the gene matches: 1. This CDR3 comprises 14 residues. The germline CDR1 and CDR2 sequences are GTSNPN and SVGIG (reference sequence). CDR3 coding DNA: TGTGCCTGGAGTAGGGGGCTTAGCAATCAGCCCCAGCATTTT. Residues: CAWSRGLSNQPQHF.

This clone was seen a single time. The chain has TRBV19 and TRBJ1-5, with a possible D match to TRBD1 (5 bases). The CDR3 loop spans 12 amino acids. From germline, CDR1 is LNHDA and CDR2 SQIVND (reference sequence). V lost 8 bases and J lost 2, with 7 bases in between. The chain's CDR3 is CASRDGNQPQHF. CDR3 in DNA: TGTGCCAGTCGGGACGGCAATCAGCCCCAGCATTTT.

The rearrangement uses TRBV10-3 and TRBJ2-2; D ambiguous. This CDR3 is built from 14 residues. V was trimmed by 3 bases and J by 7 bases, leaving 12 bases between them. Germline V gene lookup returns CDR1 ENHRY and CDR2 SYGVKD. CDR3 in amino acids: CAISDQPQHGELFF. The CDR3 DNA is TGTGCCATCAGTGACCAACCACAACACGGGGAGCTGTTTTTT.

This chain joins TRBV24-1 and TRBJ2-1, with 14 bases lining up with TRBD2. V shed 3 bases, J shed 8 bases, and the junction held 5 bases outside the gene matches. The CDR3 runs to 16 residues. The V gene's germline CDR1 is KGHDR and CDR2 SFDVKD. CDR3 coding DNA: TGTGCCACCAGTGATAAGACTAGCGGGAGGGTTTATGAGCAGTTCTTC. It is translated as CATSDKTSGRVYEQFF.

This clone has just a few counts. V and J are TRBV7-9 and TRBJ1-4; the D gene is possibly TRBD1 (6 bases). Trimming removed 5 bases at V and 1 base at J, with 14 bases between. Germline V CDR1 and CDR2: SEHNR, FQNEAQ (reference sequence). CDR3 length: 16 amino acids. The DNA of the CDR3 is TGTGCCAGCAGCACCGGACAGACGTTAACTAATGAAAAACTGTTTTTT. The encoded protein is CASSTGQTLTNEKLFF. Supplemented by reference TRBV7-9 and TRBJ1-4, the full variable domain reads DTGVSQNPRHKITKRGQNVTFRCDPISEHNRLYWYRQTLGQGPEFLTYFQNEAQLEKSRLLSDRFSAERPKGSFSTLEIQRTEQGDSAMYLCASSTGQTLTNEKLFFGSGTQLSVL.

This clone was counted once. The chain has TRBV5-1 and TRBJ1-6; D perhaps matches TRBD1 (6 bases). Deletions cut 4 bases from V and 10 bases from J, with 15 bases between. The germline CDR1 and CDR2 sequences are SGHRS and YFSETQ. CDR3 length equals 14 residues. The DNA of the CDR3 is TGCGCCAGCAGCCTGGGGGCGTTTTGGTCACCCCTCCACTTT. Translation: CASSLGAFWSPLHF.

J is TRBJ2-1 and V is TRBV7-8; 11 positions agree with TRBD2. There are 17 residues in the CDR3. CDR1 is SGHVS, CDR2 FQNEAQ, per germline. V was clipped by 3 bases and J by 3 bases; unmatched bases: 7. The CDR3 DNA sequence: TGTGCCAGCAGCTTCAATAGACTAGCGGGACGCTACAATGAGCAGTTCTTC. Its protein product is CASSFNRLAGRYNEQFF. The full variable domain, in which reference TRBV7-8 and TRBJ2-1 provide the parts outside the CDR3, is GAGVSQSPRYKVAKRGQDVALRCDPISGHVSLFWYQQALGQGPEFLTYFQNEAQLDKSGLPSDRFFAERPEGSVSTLKIQRTQQEDSAVYLCASSFNRLAGRYNEQFFGPGTRLTVL.

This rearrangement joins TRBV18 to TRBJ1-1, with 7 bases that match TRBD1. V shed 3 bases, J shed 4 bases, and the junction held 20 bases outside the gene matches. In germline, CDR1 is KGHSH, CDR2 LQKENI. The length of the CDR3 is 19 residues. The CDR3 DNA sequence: TGTGCCAGCTCACCGTTCATCCCAAGTATACAGGGGTGGCCCACTGAAGCTTTCTTT. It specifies CASSPFIPSIQGWPTEAFF.

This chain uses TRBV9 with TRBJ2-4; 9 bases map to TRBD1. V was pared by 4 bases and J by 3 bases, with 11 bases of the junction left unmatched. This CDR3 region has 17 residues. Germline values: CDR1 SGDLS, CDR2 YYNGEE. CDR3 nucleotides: TGTGCCAGCAGCTCCCCGTTGGCGGGACAGGGCAAAAACATTCAGTACTTC. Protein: CASSSPLAGQGKNIQYF. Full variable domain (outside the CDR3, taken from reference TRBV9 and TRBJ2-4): DSGVTQTPKHLITATGQRVTLRCSPRSGDLSVYWYQQSLDQGLQFLIQYYNGEERAKGNILERFSAQQFPDLHSELNLSSLELGDSALYFCASSSPLAGQGKNIQYFGAGTRLSVL.

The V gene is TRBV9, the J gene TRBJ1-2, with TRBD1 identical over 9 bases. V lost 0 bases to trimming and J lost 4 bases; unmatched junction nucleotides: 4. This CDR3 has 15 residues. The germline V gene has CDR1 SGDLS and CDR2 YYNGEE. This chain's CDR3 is CASSVEQGASYGYTF. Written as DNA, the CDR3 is TGTGCCAGCAGCGTAGAACAGGGGGCTTCCTATGGCTACACCTTC.

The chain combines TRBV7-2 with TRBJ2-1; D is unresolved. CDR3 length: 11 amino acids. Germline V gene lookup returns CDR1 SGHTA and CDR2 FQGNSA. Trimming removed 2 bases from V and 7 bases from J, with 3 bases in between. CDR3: CASSLPNEQFF. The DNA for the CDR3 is TGTGCCAGCAGCTTACCTAATGAGCAGTTCTTC.

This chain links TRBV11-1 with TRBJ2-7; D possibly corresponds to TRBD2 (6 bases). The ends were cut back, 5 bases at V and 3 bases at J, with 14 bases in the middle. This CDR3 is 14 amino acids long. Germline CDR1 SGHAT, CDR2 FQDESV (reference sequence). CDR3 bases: TGTGCCAGCAGCACCCGGGCAGCGGGCTACGAGCAGTACTTC. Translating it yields CASSTRAAGYEQYF.

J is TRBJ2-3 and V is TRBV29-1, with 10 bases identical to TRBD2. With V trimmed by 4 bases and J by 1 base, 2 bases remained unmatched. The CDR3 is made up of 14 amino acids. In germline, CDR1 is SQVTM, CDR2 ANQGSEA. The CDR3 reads CSVAGTSGTDTQYF. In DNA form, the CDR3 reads TGCAGCGTTGCCGGGACTAGCGGCACAGATACGCAGTATTTT.